This TCR beta chain was observed in a study of OX40 agonist ivuxolimab in advanced cancers. The CDR3 length is 16 residues. Trimming at V came to 6 bases and at J to 3 bases, leaving 14 bases not matched to a gene. Worth noting for this clone: Its target is not known.

The study, taken as a whole, reports: Researchers did not establish what antigens the expanded peripheral T cells target. At doses 0.1 to 3.0 mg/kg, CD4+ and CD8+ clones expanded.

Method: immunoSEQ multiplex PCR; TCRdb's copy keeps in-frame clones and lacks some. Of 45,000 to 50,000 clones listed, about three quarters were seen once; the top ten hold 7.3%. The V and J genes are TRBV6-7 and TRBJ2-7; TRBD1 matches 7 bases. TRBV6-7 is marked as an open reading frame, function uncertain. The sample was CD4+ or CD8+ T cells sorted from blood, taken in a trial of the OX40 agonist ivuxolimab. This clonotype was obtained from an adult with an advanced solid tumor such as melanoma, head and neck, liver or kidney cancer. The CDR3 DNA follows: TGTGCCAGCAGCGCCCCCCTTACAGGGGACGACTACGAGCAGTACTTC. Its translation is CASSAPLTGDDYEQYF.